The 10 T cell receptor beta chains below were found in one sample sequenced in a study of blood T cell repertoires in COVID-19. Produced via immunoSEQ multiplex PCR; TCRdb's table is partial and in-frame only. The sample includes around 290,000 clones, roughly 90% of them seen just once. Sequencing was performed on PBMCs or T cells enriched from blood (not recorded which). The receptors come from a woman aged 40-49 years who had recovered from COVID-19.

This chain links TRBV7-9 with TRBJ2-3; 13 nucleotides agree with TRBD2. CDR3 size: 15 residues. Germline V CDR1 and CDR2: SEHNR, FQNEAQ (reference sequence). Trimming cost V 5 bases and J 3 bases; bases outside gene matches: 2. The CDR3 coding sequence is TGTGCCAGCAGCCGGACTAGCGGGGGAACAGATACGCAGTATTTT. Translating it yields CASSRTSGGTDTQYF.

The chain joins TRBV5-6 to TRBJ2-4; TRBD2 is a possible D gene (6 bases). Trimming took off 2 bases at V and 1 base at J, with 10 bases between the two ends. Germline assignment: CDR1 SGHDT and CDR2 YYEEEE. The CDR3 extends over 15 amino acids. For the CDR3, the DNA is TGTGCCAGCAGCTTAGCGGGCACGGCCAAAAACATTCAGTACTTC. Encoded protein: CASSLAGTAKNIQYF.

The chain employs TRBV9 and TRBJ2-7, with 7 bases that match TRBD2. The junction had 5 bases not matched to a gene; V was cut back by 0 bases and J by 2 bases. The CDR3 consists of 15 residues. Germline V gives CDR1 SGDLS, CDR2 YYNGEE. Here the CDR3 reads CASSVGPSGPYEQYF. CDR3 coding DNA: TGTGCCAGCAGCGTAGGTCCTAGCGGCCCCTACGAGCAGTACTTC.

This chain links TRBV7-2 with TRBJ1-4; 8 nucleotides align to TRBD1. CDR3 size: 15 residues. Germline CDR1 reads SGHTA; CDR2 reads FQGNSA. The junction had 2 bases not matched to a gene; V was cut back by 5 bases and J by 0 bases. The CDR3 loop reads CASSQDRATNEKLFF. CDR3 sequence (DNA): TGTGCCAGCAGCCAGGACAGGGCAACTAATGAAAAACTGTTTTTT.

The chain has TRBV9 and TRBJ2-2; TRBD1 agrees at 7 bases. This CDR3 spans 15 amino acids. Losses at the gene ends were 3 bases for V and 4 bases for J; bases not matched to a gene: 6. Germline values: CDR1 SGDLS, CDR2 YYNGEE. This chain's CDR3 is CASSEVGTVTGELFF. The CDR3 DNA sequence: TGTGCCAGCAGCGAGGTGGGGACAGTCACCGGGGAGCTGTTTTTT.

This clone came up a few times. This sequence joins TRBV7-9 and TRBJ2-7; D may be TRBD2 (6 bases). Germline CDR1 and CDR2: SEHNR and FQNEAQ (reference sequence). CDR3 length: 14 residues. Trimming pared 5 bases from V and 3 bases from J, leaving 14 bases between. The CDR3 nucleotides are TGTGCCAGCAGCGTCTGGGGGGACCTCTACGAGCAGTACTTC. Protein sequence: CASSVWGDLYEQYF.

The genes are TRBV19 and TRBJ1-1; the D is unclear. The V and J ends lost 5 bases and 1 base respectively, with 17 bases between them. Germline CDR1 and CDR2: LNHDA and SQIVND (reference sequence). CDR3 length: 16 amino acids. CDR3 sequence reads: CASSSHILPSNTEAFF. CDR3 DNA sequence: TGTGCCAGTAGTTCACATATCCTTCCCTCGAACACTGAAGCTTTCTTT.

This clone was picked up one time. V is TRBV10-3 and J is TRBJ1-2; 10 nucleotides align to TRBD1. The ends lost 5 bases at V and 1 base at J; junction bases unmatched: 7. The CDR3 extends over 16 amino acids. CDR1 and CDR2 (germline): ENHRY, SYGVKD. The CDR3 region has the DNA TGTGCCATCAGTTGGAGACAGGGGGCTGTTAACTATGGCTACACCTTC. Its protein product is CAISWRQGAVNYGYTF.

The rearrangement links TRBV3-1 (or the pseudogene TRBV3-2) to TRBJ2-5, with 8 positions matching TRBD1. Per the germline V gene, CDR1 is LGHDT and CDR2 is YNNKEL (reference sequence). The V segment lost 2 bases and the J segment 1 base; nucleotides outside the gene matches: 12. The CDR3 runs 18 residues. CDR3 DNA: TGTGCCAGCAGCCAATTCCAAGTGGGACAGGAGCTCCAAGAGACCCAGTACTTC. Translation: CASSQFQVGQELQETQYF.

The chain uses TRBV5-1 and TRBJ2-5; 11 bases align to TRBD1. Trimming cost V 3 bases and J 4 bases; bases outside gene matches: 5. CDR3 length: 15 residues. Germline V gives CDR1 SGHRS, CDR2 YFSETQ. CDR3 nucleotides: TGCGCCAGCAGCTCCTTGGGACAGGGGGGAGAGACCCAGTACTTC. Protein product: CASSSLGQGGETQYF.